This paragraph reports one T cell receptor beta chain. Trimming removed 1 base at V and 9 bases at J, with 7 bases between. Germline CDR1 reads MNHNS; CDR2 reads SASEGT. The CDR3 totals 13 residues. The data belong to a study of blood T cell repertoires in COVID-19. Study-wide context: The United States, Italy and Spain supplied acute and convalescent COVID-19 samples. T cells, B-cell-depleted T cells, or PBMCs provided the cDNA or gDNA that served as material.

Methods used by the authors: Reference gene primer amplification gave nucleated cell count estimates. Data came from immunoSEQ multiplex PCR; TCRdb stores just in-frame clones and leaves some out. The V and J calls and clone size come from that table; D and trimming were worked out from the DNA. Of about 54,000 clones listed, around 78% were seen once; the top ten hold roughly 5%. Sequenced input: peripheral blood. The chain carries TRBV6-1 and TRBJ1-6; D is ambiguous. The sequence was collected from a human donor in a cohort sampled during active COVID-19. The chain's CDR3 is CASSEGVSSPLHF. The DNA of the CDR3 is TGTGCCAGCAGTGAAGGTGTCTCTTCACCCCTCCACTTT.